The 5 T cell receptor beta chains in this list originate from one sample, sequenced in a study of CD8+CD57+ T cells in acquired aplastic anemia (dated by TCRdb to 2017 to 2018). Sequencing was carried out with an Illumina HiSeq 2000. Genomic DNA served as template for TCR beta VDJ combination and CDR3 sequence profiling. Through fastp at Q25 and MiXCR, TCRdb rebuilt clones from the public reads, retaining in-frame beta chains. A single entry per CDR3 protein holds the most common genes and DNA from its merged rows. In all, the sample holds around 230,000 distinct CDR3 sequences, and roughly 55% of those were seen once. About 29% of the sample rests with the top ten. The material sequenced was sorted CD4+, CD8+, or CD8+CD57+ T cells (not recorded which) from PBMCs. The receptors come from a human donor in good health.

This rearrangement joins TRBV20-1 to TRBJ2-7; no clear D gene. Germline CDR1 reads DFQATT; CDR2 reads SNEGSKA (reference sequence). The CDR3 extends over 14 amino acids. V shed 1 base and J shed 4 bases, with 14 bases lying between them. CDR3 sequence: CSARAPSSWYEQYF. The CDR3 nucleotides read TGCAGTGCTAGAGCTCCGTCATCGTGGTACGAGCAGTACTTC.

The chain couples TRBV9 to TRBJ2-7; no firm D call. Trimming shortened V by 1 base and J by 6 bases, and 2 bases separated the two germline ends. Germline V gene sequence: CDR1 SGDLS, CDR2 YYNGEE. This CDR3 spans 10 amino acids. DNA for the CDR3: TGTGCCAGCAGCGTATCCGAGCAGTACTTC. As protein: CASSVSEQYF.

This chain joins TRBV18 and TRBJ1-4, with D unresolved. Looked up from germline, CDR1 is KGHSH and CDR2 is LQKENI. V lost 6 bases and J 8 bases, leaving 19 bases between the germline ends. The CDR3 has 15 amino acids. CDR3 loop: CASSVSPNEGEKLFF. CDR3 DNA sequence: TGTGCCAGCTCCGTCAGTCCAAATGAGGGCGAAAAACTGTTTTTT. The variable domain in full, completed from reference TRBV18 and TRBJ1-4, reads NAGVMQNPRHLVRRRGQEARLRCSPMKGHSHVYWYRQLPEEGLKFMVYLQKENIIDESGMPKERFSAEFPKEGPSILRIQQVVRGDSAAYFCASSVSPNEGEKLFFGSGTQLSVL.

This sequence joins TRBV24-1 and TRBJ2-2; D ambiguous. The CDR3 is made up of 14 amino acids. V was cut by 9 bases and J by 0 bases, with 10 bases left in between. Germline V gene sequence: CDR1 KGHDR, CDR2 SFDVKD. CDR3 loop: CATAVAANTGELFF. The CDR3 DNA follows: TGTGCCACCGCTGTAGCAGCGAACACCGGGGAGCTGTTTTTT.

Relative to its sample, this clonotype is medium-sized. The chain carries TRBV7-8 and TRBJ1-6, with D unclear. Per germline, CDR1 SGHVS and CDR2 FQNEAQ. The CDR3 consists of 15 residues. V was cut by 1 base and J by 3 bases, with 7 bases left in between. CDR3 nucleotides: TGTGCCAGCAGCTTAGATAGTAACTATAATTCACCCCTCCACTTT. It encodes CASSLDSNYNSPLHF.